The rows below give T cell receptor beta chains drawn from one sample of a study of T cells in Graves' hyperthyroidism and ophthalmopathy. TCRdb re-called the multiplex PCR reads with MiXCR, one entry per CDR3 protein. The repertoire holds a few hundred thousand distinct CDR3 sequences, with about 15% as singletons. Sequencing used blood. The origin of the receptors is a woman between 18 and 29 years old with Graves' hyperthyroidism that later progressed to Graves' ophthalmopathy. Each CDR3 is given with its conserved first and last residue. D genes are given only for firm matches. The listing skips clone size in some rows; elsewhere it reads once, few, many or a size class.

16 TRBJ2-7 TRBD2 TRBV7-2 NA CASSFRLAGLTYEQYF TGTGCCAGCAGCTTCCGGCTAGCGGGACTTACCTACGAGCAGTACTTC
15 TRBJ1-1 TRBD1 TRBV20-1 many CSAREPGTGNTEAFF TGCAGTGCTAGAGAGCCCGGGACAGGGAACACTGAAGCTTTCTTT
15 TRBJ2-1 TRBD1 TRBV4-1 once CASSLRQGTGDEQFF TGCGCCAGCAGCCTCCGACAGGGGACAGGGGATGAGCAGTTCTTC
13 TRBJ2-3 TRBD2 TRBV7-2 many CASSRLAADTQYF TGTGCCAGCAGCCGACTAGCGGCAGATACGCAGTATTTT
15 TRBJ2-5 NA TRBV18 many CASSPRNGGAETQYF TGTGCCAGCTCACCACGAAACGGAGGGGCAGAGACCCAGTACTTC
16 TRBJ2-3 TRBD1 TRBV15 few CATSRDRTGDTDTQYF TGTGCCACCAGCAGAGATAGGACAGGGGACACAGATACGCAGTATTTT
15 TRBJ2-7 TRBD1 TRBV30 few CAWNPGQVSSYEQYF TGTGCCTGGAACCCAGGACAGGTCAGCTCCTACGAGCAGTACTTC
12 TRBJ1-6 NA TRBV11-2 many CASSVMGSPLHF TGTGCCAGCAGCGTAATGGGATCACCCCTCCACTTT
15 TRBJ2-7 TRBD2 TRBV19 NA CASSVTSGILEEQYF TGTGCCAGTAGTGTTACTAGCGGGATACTCGAGGAGCAGTACTTC
14 TRBJ2-1 TRBD2 TRBV6-2/TRBV6-3 NA CASRASGHWDEQFF TGTGCCAGCAGAGCTAGCGGGCACTGGGATGAGCAGTTCTTC
19 TRBJ2-3 NA TRBV4-2 NA CASSQDPTPGSERTDTQYF TGTGCCAGCAGCCAAGACCCTACTCCGGGGAGCGAGCGCACAGATACGCAGTATTTT
15 TRBJ2-1 NA TRBV6-2/TRBV6-3 many CASSWRGTSYNEQFF TGTGCCAGCAGTTGGAGGGGTACATCCTACAATGAGCAGTTCTTC
13 TRBJ2-7 TRBD2 TRBV20-1 many CSGLVAGVFEQYF TGCAGTGGCTTGGTAGCGGGAGTTTTCGAGCAGTACTTC
13 TRBJ2-1 NA TRBV12-3/TRBV12-4 many CASSWGLAGEQFF TGTGCCAGCAGTTGGGGACTGGCGGGCGAGCAGTTCTTC
17 TRBJ1-6 TRBD1 TRBV4-1 NA CASSGTGWDSYNSPLHF TGCGCCAGCAGCGGGACAGGGTGGGACTCCTATAATTCACCCCTCCACTTT
13 TRBJ2-7 NA TRBV20-1 many CSARDGGSYEQYF TGCAGTGCTAGGGACGGGGGATCCTACGAGCAGTACTTC
17 TRBJ2-2 NA TRBV5-1 few CASSLFGSGMRAGELFF TGCGCCAGCAGCTTGTTCGGTTCAGGGATGAGGGCCGGGGAGCTGTTTTTT
13 TRBJ1-4 TRBD1 TRBV12-3/TRBV12-4 NA CASRKGTVEKLFF TGTGCCAGCAGAAAAGGGACAGTTGAAAAACTGTTTTTT
14 TRBJ2-1 TRBD1 TRBV12-3/TRBV12-4 many CASARDRTYNEQFF TGTGCCAGCGCCCGGGACAGGACCTACAATGAGCAGTTCTTC
13 TRBJ2-4 TRBD1 TRBV20-1 many CSAAGQVENIQYF TGCAGTGCGGCGGGACAGGTAGAAAACATTCAGTACTTC
13 TRBJ2-7 NA TRBV7-2 many CASSLAITYEQYF TGTGCCAGCAGCTTAGCGATCACCTACGAGCAGTACTTC
15 TRBJ2-3 TRBD2 TRBV3-1 NA CASSMGLADTDTQYF TGTGCCAGCAGTATGGGACTAGCGGACACAGATACGCAGTATTTT
20 TRBJ2-3 NA TRBV3-1 many CASSQDPLGAALPRTDTQYF TGTGCCAGCAGCCAAGATCCATTGGGAGCGGCGCTGCCCCGCACAGATACGCAGTATTTT
15 TRBJ1-1 TRBD1 TRBV12-3/TRBV12-4 many CASSPIDRGPTEAFF TGTGCCAGCAGTCCAATCGACAGGGGGCCCACTGAAGCTTTCTTT
15 TRBJ1-1 NA TRBV5-1 many CASSVVAGLNTEAFF TGCGCCAGCAGCGTTGTTGCAGGGCTTAACACTGAAGCTTTCTTT
14 TRBJ1-1 TRBD1 TRBV7-8 few CASSQGAGSTEAFF TGTGCCAGCTCACAGGGGGCGGGGAGCACTGAAGCTTTCTTT
17 TRBJ2-2 TRBD2 TRBV13 NA CASSLEGLAGADGELFF TGTGCCAGCAGCTTAGAGGGACTAGCGGGAGCGGACGGGGAGCTGTTTTTT
16 TRBJ2-7 TRBD1 TRBV9 NA CASSPGQGYRSYEQYF TGTGCCAGCAGCCCAGGACAGGGGTACCGCTCCTACGAGCAGTACTTC
15 TRBJ2-3 NA TRBV5-4 few CASSLSAGSTGTQYF TGTGCCAGCAGCTTGTCGGCAGGTTCCACAGGTACGCAGTATTTT
12 TRBJ2-5 NA TRBV5-6 few CASSLVSGTQYF TGTGCCAGCAGCTTGGTCTCCGGAACTCAGTACTTC
14 TRBJ1-1 NA TRBV27 many CASSSGGAGTEAFF TGTGCCAGCAGTTCGGGGGGCGCGGGCACTGAAGCTTTCTTT
14 TRBJ2-7 TRBD2 TRBV2 many CASRLAGLLDEQYF TGTGCCAGCAGACTAGCGGGCTTACTGGACGAGCAGTACTTC
14 TRBJ2-1 TRBD2 TRBV29-1 NA CSVEGGRAYNEQFF TGCAGCGTTGAAGGCGGGAGAGCCTACAATGAGCAGTTCTTC
12 TRBJ2-2 NA TRBV7-9 many CASRGGTGELFF TGTGCCAGCAGAGGTGGCACCGGGGAGCTGTTTTTT
16 TRBJ2-7 NA TRBV6-1 many CASSEEPGRLPYEQYF TGTGCCAGCAGTGAGGAGCCGGGGCGCCTCCCCTACGAGCAGTACTTC
13 TRBJ2-5 NA TRBV7-3 few CASSWASQETQYF TGTGCCAGCAGCTGGGCGTCCCAAGAGACCCAGTACTTC
19 TRBJ2-1 TRBD2 TRBV28 many CASSGDPDLLAGGYDEQFF TGTGCCAGCAGCGGTGACCCTGACCTACTAGCGGGAGGATACGATGAGCAGTTCTTC
14 TRBJ1-5 NA TRBV28 many CASTFMGFVQPQHF TGTGCCAGCACCTTTATGGGGTTCGTTCAGCCCCAGCATTTT
15 TRBJ2-1 NA TRBV4-1 NA CASSQLPSSYNEQFF TGCGCCAGCAGCCAACTACCAAGCTCCTACAATGAGCAGTTCTTC
15 TRBJ2-5 NA TRBV27 many CASSLLTGLGETQYF TGTGCCAGCAGTTTACTCACAGGGTTGGGAGAGACCCAGTACTTC
16 TRBJ2-1 TRBD2 TRBV27 NA CASSGVGLAGVNEQFF TGTGCCAGCAGTGGTGTCGGACTAGCGGGAGTGAATGAGCAGTTCTTC
14 TRBJ2-7 TRBD2 TRBV5-6 NA CASSSAGAGYEQYF TGTGCCAGCAGCTCAGCGGGAGCTGGTTACGAGCAGTACTTC
18 TRBJ2-1 TRBD1 TRBV19 NA CASSPGTGRDPQYSEQFF TGTGCCAGTAGCCCTGGGACAGGGCGGGACCCCCAATACAGTGAGCAGTTCTTC
16 TRBJ1-5 NA TRBV20-1 NA CSAREKPGGRNQPQHF TGCAGTGCTAGAGAGAAACCGGGGGGCCGCAATCAGCCCCAGCATTTT
14 TRBJ2-7 NA TRBV4-3 few CASSQGRGVREQYF TGCGCCAGCAGCCAAGGGAGGGGGGTAAGGGAGCAGTACTTC
15 TRBJ2-5 NA TRBV12-3/TRBV12-4 many CASSFGRALQETQYF TGTGCCAGCAGTTTCGGGCGGGCCCTCCAAGAGACCCAGTACTTC
15 TRBJ2-2 NA TRBV6-1 NA CASSRTASNTGELFF TGTGCCAGCAGCCGCACAGCTTCGAACACCGGGGAGCTGTTTTTT
14 TRBJ1-5 NA TRBV10-3 NA CAISRSGQNQPQHF TGTGCCATCAGCAGGTCAGGACAAAATCAGCCCCAGCATTTT
16 TRBJ2-7 TRBD2 TRBV2 NA CASSDPLGRASSEQYF TGTGCCAGCAGTGATCCATTGGGGAGGGCATCATCCGAGCAGTACTTC
13 TRBJ2-7 TRBD2 TRBV3-1 NA CASSPRTSGRQYF TGTGCCAGCAGCCCTCGGACTAGCGGGAGACAGTACTTC
17 TRBJ2-5 NA TRBV2 many CASSAVGWRGGGETQYF TGTGCCAGCAGCGCCGTGGGATGGAGAGGGGGAGGAGAGACCCAGTACTTC